Below are 31 T cell receptor beta chains sequenced from a single sample in a study of T cells after yellow fever vaccination. TCRdb reanalysed the 5' RACE reads using MiXCR and keeps one entry per CDR3 protein. The sample has some 600,000 distinct CDR3 sequences, roughly an eighth seen once. The sequenced sample was PBMCs, obtained on the day of the yellow fever booster vaccination. All receptors come from a man under 40 who received the YFV17D yellow fever vaccine.

This clonotype showed up just a few times. The chain couples TRBV12-3 or TRBV12-4 to TRBJ2-3, with 7 bases fitting TRBD1. J gave up 5 bases and V 2 bases, and 4 bases lay outside the gene matches. CDR3 length: 14 amino acids. The CDR3 reads CASSLTGARDTQYF. The DNA of the CDR3 is TGTGCCAGCAGTTTAACAGGGGCACGAGATACGCAGTATTTT.

This chain joins TRBV7-9 and TRBJ2-1; 7 positions agree with TRBD2. The CDR3 has 14 residues. Germline values: CDR1 SEHNR, CDR2 FQNEAQ (reference sequence). V was pared by 3 bases and J by 4 bases, with 3 bases of the junction left unmatched. The CDR3 loop reads CASSFPSGYNEQFF. Here the CDR3 DNA reads TGTGCCAGCAGCTTCCCTAGCGGATACAATGAGCAGTTCTTC.

This clonotype was recorded a few times. V usage is TRBV28 and J usage is TRBJ1-1, with D possibly TRBD1 on 5 matching bases. CDR3 length: 12 amino acids. The V and J ends lost 7 bases and 6 bases respectively, with 12 bases between them. In germline, CDR1 is MDHEN, CDR2 SYDVKM. The DNA for the CDR3 is TGTGCCAGCAATGGGGCGCGATCTGAAGCTTTCTTT. This translates into CASNGARSEAFF.

The chain employs TRBV20-1 and TRBJ2-7; D ambiguous. Deletions cut 6 bases from V and 4 bases from J, with 16 bases between. Germline CDR1 is DFQATT and CDR2 is SNEGSKA (reference sequence). The CDR3 contains 13 residues. As DNA, the CDR3 is TGCAGTGCCACTCCTTTGGAAAGTTACGAGCAGTACTTC. It translates to CSATPLESYEQYF.

This chain uses TRBV6-5 with TRBJ2-2, with D perhaps matching TRBD1 (6 bases). The CDR3 is made up of 15 amino acids. The ends were cut back, 4 bases at V and 6 bases at J, with 15 bases in the middle. The V gene's germline CDR1 is MNHEY and CDR2 SVGAGI. The CDR3 spells CASSSPPDRSGELFF. In DNA, the CDR3 is TGTGCCAGCAGTTCCCCTCCAGACAGGTCCGGGGAGCTGTTTTTT.

This clonotype has more than one count but fewer than ten. The rearrangement links TRBV18 to TRBJ1-3, with a tentative D call TRBD1 (5 bases). The CDR3 has 15 amino acids. The germline V gene has CDR1 KGHSH and CDR2 LQKENI. V was trimmed by 2 bases and J by 4 bases, leaving 12 bases between them. The CDR3 sequence is CASSPTEGLGNTIYF. The CDR3 DNA reads as TGTGCCAGCTCACCAACAGAGGGACTCGGAAACACCATATATTTT.

This clonotype occurred a few times. This chain joins TRBV24-1 and TRBJ2-1; D call uncertain. Germline CDR1 KGHDR, CDR2 SFDVKD. This CDR3 region has 13 residues. Deletions cut 2 bases from V and 5 bases from J, with 6 bases between. CDR3 residues: CATSDSPNNEQFF. DNA for the CDR3: TGTGCCACCAGTGATTCCCCGAACAATGAGCAGTTCTTC.

CDR3 protein: CASSFSLGAGVGTDTQYF. As DNA, the CDR3 is TGTGCCAGCAGTTTCTCCCTAGGGGCGGGAGTAGGAACAGATACGCAGTATTTT. The chain uses TRBV27 and TRBJ2-3; TRBD2 matches at 7 bases. The CDR3 consists of 18 residues. The trim removed 3 bases at V and 3 bases at J, leaving 15 bases unmatched. Per germline, CDR1 MNHEY and CDR2 SMNVEV (reference sequence).

This chain uses TRBV4-1 with TRBJ1-1; D remains unclear. CDR3 length equals 11 residues. CDR1 MGHRA and CDR2 YSYEKL come from the germline V gene. V lost 0 bases and J lost 7, with 3 bases in between. This CDR3 is CASSQDNEAFF. The DNA of the CDR3 is TGCGCCAGCAGCCAAGATAATGAAGCTTTCTTT.

There are a few counts of this clonotype. In DNA form, the CDR3 reads TGTGCCAGTAGTATTGGGGCGGGAGTCGTTGAGACCCAGTACTTC. It yields the protein CASSIGAGVVETQYF. The chain links TRBV19 to TRBJ2-5, with TRBD2 matching over 7 bases. This CDR3 region has 15 residues. With 3 bases clipped from V and 5 bases from J, the junction kept 9 bases outside the gene matches. The germline CDR1 and CDR2 sequences are LNHDA and SQIVND (reference sequence).

The chain uses TRBV24-1 and TRBJ2-4; 9 positions match TRBD1. Germline V CDR1 and CDR2: KGHDR, SFDVKD. The CDR3 has 15 amino acids. V lost 4 bases and J lost 8; bases outside the gene matches: 8. CDR3 loop: CATSEPTGGKDIQYF. The CDR3 nucleotides are TGTGCCACCAGTGAGCCTACAGGGGGCAAGGACATTCAGTACTTC.

The rearrangement links TRBV20-1 to TRBJ2-3; possible D gene TRBD2, 5 bases. Germline values: CDR1 DFQATT, CDR2 SNEGSKA (reference sequence). The germline V and J ends were trimmed by 0 bases and 5 bases, with 9 bases remaining between them. The CDR3 is 13 residues long. Here the CDR3 DNA reads TGCAGTGCTAGAGAACCGGGAAAAGATACGCAGTATTTT. Translation gives CSAREPGKDTQYF.

CDR3 region: CASSLDIGGRDTQYF. For the CDR3, the DNA is TGTGCCAGCAGCTTAGATATAGGGGGCAGAGATACGCAGTATTTT. This chain joins TRBV7-6 and TRBJ2-3, with 7 bases that match TRBD1. This CDR3 comprises 15 residues. CDR1 SGHVS and CDR2 FNYEAQ come from the germline V gene. J was trimmed by 5 bases and V by 1 base; bases with no gene match: 6.

This clonotype was recorded a few times. CDR3 in DNA: TGCGCCAGCAGCCCCAGACTAGCAACGGCCGGGGAGCTGTTTTTT. Encoded protein: CASSPRLATAGELFF. The chain is built from TRBV4-1 and TRBJ2-2; 7 bases are shared with TRBD2. The CDR3 runs 15 residues. V shed 4 bases, J shed 6 bases, and the junction held 8 bases outside the gene matches. Germline CDR1 MGHRA, CDR2 YSYEKL.

The chain has TRBV4-3 and TRBJ2-7; the D gene is possibly TRBD2 (6 bases). The CDR3 extends over 13 amino acids. The germline CDR1 and CDR2 sequences are LGHNA and YSLEER. Trimming stripped 3 bases from V and 5 bases from J, with 11 bases between. The CDR3 nucleotides are TGCGCCAGCAGCCAGCGAATAGCGGACGAGCAGTACTTC. This encodes CASSQRIADEQYF.

This clonotype has just a few counts. The chain is built from TRBV20-1 and TRBJ1-2, with a tentative D call TRBD1 (5 bases). Germline-derived CDR1 and CDR2 are DFQATT and SNEGSKA (reference sequence). The CDR3 contains 13 residues. Trimming left V 1 base short and J 7 bases short, with 13 bases between. In DNA, the CDR3 is TGCAGTGCTAGAGTGGGTCAGGGTAGTGGCTACACCTTC. It codes for CSARVGQGSGYTF.

This clonotype turned up a few times. The chain has TRBV19 and TRBJ2-1; 9 bases are a match to TRBD2. The V and J ends lost 3 bases and 2 bases, in that order; junction bases with no gene match: 5. In germline, CDR1 is LNHDA, CDR2 SQIVND (reference sequence). The CDR3 is made up of 16 amino acids. The CDR3 nucleotides are TGTGCCAGTAGTATGATCGCGGGGGGGACCTACAATGAGCAGTTCTTC. It translates to CASSMIAGGTYNEQFF. The whole variable domain, remainder taken from reference TRBV19 and TRBJ2-1, is DGGITQSPKYLFRKEGQNVTLSCEQNLNHDAMYWYRQDPGQGLRLIYYSQIVNDFQKGDIAEGYSVSREKKESFPLTVTSAQKNPTAFYLCASSMIAGGTYNEQFFGPGTRLTVL.

V is TRBV5-4 and J is TRBJ1-4; D is undetermined. CDR3 size: 13 residues. In germline, CDR1 is SGHNT, CDR2 YYREEE (reference sequence). Trimming took off 4 bases at V and 8 bases at J, with 12 bases between the two ends. DNA for the CDR3: TGTGCCAGCAGCCCCAGTCCGGGGGAAAAACTGTTTTTT. The encoded protein is CASSPSPGEKLFF.

This clonotype has a handful of counts. The rearrangement joins TRBV5-6 to TRBJ2-3; D assignment may be TRBD1 or TRBD2 (5 bases each). The CDR3 totals 16 residues. Germline V CDR1 and CDR2: SGHDT, YYEEEE. V dropped 4 bases and J dropped 2 bases, with 17 bases sitting between them. CDR3 coding DNA: TGTGCCAGCAGCAAGGACGGGACGAGTAACACAGATACGCAGTATTTT. It specifies CASSKDGTSNTDTQYF.

This clonotype was picked up many times. J is TRBJ2-7 and V is TRBV7-2, with a weak D call TRBD2 (6 bases). This CDR3 has 15 residues. CDR1 and CDR2 (germline): SGHTA, FQGNSA. V lost 4 bases, J lost 4 bases, and 17 bases lay in between. CDR3 in amino acids: CASSWDPTGRYEQYF. The CDR3 nucleotides read TGTGCCAGCAGCTGGGATCCGACGGGGAGGTACGAGCAGTACTTC.

This clonotype was counted many times. The V call is TRBV25-1, the J call TRBJ2-1; perhaps TRBD1 as D (6 bases). The V gene's germline CDR1 is MGHDK and CDR2 SYGVNS. Trimming removed 3 bases at V and 0 bases at J, with 12 bases between. This CDR3 is built from 16 residues. CDR3 in amino acids: CASSETGPLSYNEQFF. Here the CDR3 DNA reads TGTGCCAGCAGTGAGACAGGACCCCTCTCCTACAATGAGCAGTTCTTC.

This clonotype was counted a few times. The V call is TRBV6-1, the J call TRBJ2-1; tentatively, D is TRBD1 (5 bases). CDR1 is MNHNS and CDR2 is SASEGT in the germline V gene. CDR3 length: 14 amino acids. V lost 6 bases to trimming and J lost 7 bases, with 16 bases between them. CDR3 loop: CASRQDRIQNEQFF. CDR3 DNA: TGTGCCAGCAGACAGGACCGAATCCAGAATGAGCAGTTCTTC.

The J gene is TRBJ2-3, the V gene TRBV11-3; no clear D. Trimming removed 2 bases from V and 2 bases from J, with 5 bases in between. Germline-derived CDR1 and CDR2 are SGHNT and YENEEA. This CDR3 spans 13 amino acids. This CDR3 reads CASSLRNTDTQYF. The CDR3, as DNA: TGTGCCAGCAGCTTACGGAACACAGATACGCAGTATTTT.

This clonotype was detected a few times. The V gene is TRBV30, the J gene TRBJ1-2; a possible D gene is TRBD1 (6 bases). Trimming took off 4 bases at V and 4 bases at J, with 7 bases between the two ends. CDR1 is GTSNPN, CDR2 SVGIG, per germline (reference sequence). The CDR3 is 11 residues long. Here the CDR3 reads CAWTTGYGYTF. CDR3 sequence (DNA): TGTGCCTGGACGACAGGCTATGGCTACACCTTC.

This clonotype was counted only a few times. This chain links TRBV4-3 with TRBJ2-7, with 12 bases fitting TRBD2. V was pared by 0 bases and J by 5 bases, with 11 bases of the junction left unmatched. Germline CDR1 LGHNA, CDR2 YSLEER. The CDR3 has 18 residues. The chain's CDR3 is CASSQEGRLAGGPDEQYF. CDR3 sequence (DNA): TGCGCCAGCAGCCAAGAGGGTCGGCTAGCGGGAGGGCCTGACGAGCAGTACTTC.

This clonotype has more than one count but fewer than ten. The CDR3 region is CASSLLDPRDTDSNQPQHF. In DNA, the CDR3 is TGTGCCAGCAGCTTACTAGATCCCCGGGACACCGATAGCAATCAGCCCCAGCATTTT. V is TRBV7-3 and J is TRBJ1-5; D is perhaps TRBD1 (6 bases). CDR1 SGHTA and CDR2 FQGTGA come from the germline V gene. The CDR3 has 19 residues. Trimming pared 2 bases from V and 0 bases from J, leaving 20 bases between. Full variable domain (rest looked up from reference TRBV7-3 and TRBJ1-5): GAGVSQTPSNKVTEKGKYVELRCDPISGHTALYWYRQSLGQGPEFLIYFQGTGAADDSGLPNDRFFAVRPEGSVSTLKIQRTERGDSAVYLCASSLLDPRDTDSNQPQHFGDGTRLSIL.

The CDR3 DNA is TGTGCCAGTAGTATAGTTCCGGGAAACTATGGCTACACCTTC. Translating it yields CASSIVPGNYGYTF. This rearrangement joins TRBV19 to TRBJ1-2, with D uncertain. Trimming took 1 base from V and 2 from J, leaving 8 bases between them. The germline V gene encodes CDR1 LNHDA and CDR2 SQIVND (reference sequence). The CDR3 totals 14 residues. The full variable domain, its missing parts supplied by reference TRBV19 and TRBJ1-2, is DGGITQSPKYLFRKEGQNVTLSCEQNLNHDAMYWYRQDPGQGLRLIYYSQIVNDFQKGDIAEGYSVSREKKESFPLTVTSAQKNPTAFYLCASSIVPGNYGYTFGSGTRLTVV.

This clonotype was seen repeatedly, ten times or more. The rearrangement uses TRBV20-1 and TRBJ2-7; 11 bases fit TRBD2. With V trimmed by 7 bases and J by 5 bases, 7 bases remained unmatched. Germline loops: CDR1 DFQATT, CDR2 SNEGSKA (reference sequence). The CDR3 is made up of 13 amino acids. The DNA of the CDR3 is TGCAGTGGGCATAGCGGGAGGGGCAACGAGCAGTACTTC. Amino acid sequence: CSGHSGRGNEQYF.

In its sample, this clonotype was seen a few times. This chain uses TRBV6-1 with TRBJ2-7; D is ambiguous. V lost 6 bases and J lost 2, with 14 bases in between. Per the germline V gene, CDR1 is MNHNS and CDR2 is SASEGT. The CDR3 sequence is 14 residues long. The CDR3 protein is CASRGEGGTYEQYF. The CDR3 DNA reads as TGTGCCAGCAGGGGCGAAGGCGGCACCTACGAGCAGTACTTC.

The table lists this clonotype with a few counts. The rearrangement joins TRBV6-5 to TRBJ2-1, with 9 bases lining up with TRBD2. The germline gives CDR1 MNHEY, CDR2 SVGAGI. V lost 0 bases, J lost 7 bases, and 7 bases stayed unmatched. This CDR3 spans 16 amino acids. The CDR3 nucleotides are TGTGCCAGCAGTTACTCGTCGGGCGGGAGGGGTAATGAGCAGTTCTTC. Translation: CASSYSSGGRGNEQFF.

The J gene is TRBJ2-7, the V gene TRBV7-8; D may match TRBD1 or TRBD2 (7 bases each). CDR3 length: 15 amino acids. Germline V gene lookup returns CDR1 SGHVS and CDR2 FQNEAQ. V lost 5 bases and J 3 bases, leaving 17 bases between the germline ends. The CDR3 spells CASSPGGALLYEQYF. CDR3 sequence (DNA): TGTGCCAGCAGCCCAGGGGGGGCTCTCCTCTACGAGCAGTACTTC.